This TCR beta chain was recorded in a study of blood T cell repertoires in COVID-19. Study context: The United States, Italy and Spain provided the acute and convalescent COVID-19 samples. Nucleic acid was either cDNA or gDNA, and it came from T cells, B-cell-depleted T cells, or PBMCs.

The protocol was immunoSEQ multiplex PCR, while the TCRdb copy is restricted to in-frame clones and leaves out a portion. This sample has about 200,000 clones, with roughly 84% found just once. Germline V gene data show CDR1 as MGHRA and CDR2 as YSYEKL. The CDR3 contains 16 residues. Losses at the gene ends were 4 bases for V and 2 bases for J; bases not matched to a gene: 11. The chain has TRBV4-1 and TRBJ2-7, with TRBD1 identical over 7 bases. The specimen sequenced was peripheral blood. This clonotype originated in a human donor in a cohort sampled during active COVID-19. Here the CDR3 reads CASSRIPGQSTYEQYF. The CDR3 region has the DNA TGCGCCAGCAGCCGGATTCCGGGACAGTCTACCTACGAGCAGTACTTC.